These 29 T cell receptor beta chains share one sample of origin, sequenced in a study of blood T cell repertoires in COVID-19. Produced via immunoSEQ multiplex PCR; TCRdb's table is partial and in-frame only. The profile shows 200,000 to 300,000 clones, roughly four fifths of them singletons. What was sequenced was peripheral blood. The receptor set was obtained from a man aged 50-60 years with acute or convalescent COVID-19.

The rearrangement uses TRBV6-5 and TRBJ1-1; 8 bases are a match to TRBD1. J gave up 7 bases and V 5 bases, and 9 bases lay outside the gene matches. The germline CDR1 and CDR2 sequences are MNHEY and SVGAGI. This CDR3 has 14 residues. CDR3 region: CASSLQGVTSEAFF. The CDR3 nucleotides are TGTGCCAGCAGTCTACAGGGGGTAACAAGTGAAGCTTTCTTT.

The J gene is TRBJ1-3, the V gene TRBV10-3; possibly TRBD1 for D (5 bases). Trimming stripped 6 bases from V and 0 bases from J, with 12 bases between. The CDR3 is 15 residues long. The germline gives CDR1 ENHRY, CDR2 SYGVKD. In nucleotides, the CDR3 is TGTGCCATCAGGGTCGGGGGTGGCTCTGGAAACACCATATATTTT. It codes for CAIRVGGGSGNTIYF.

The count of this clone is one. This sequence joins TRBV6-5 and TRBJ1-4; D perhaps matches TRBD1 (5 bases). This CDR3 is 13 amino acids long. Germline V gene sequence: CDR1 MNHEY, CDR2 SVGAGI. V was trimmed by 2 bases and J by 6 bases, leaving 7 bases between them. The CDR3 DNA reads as TGTGCCAGCAGTTACCAGGGTGATGAAAAACTGTTTTTT. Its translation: CASSYQGDEKLFF.

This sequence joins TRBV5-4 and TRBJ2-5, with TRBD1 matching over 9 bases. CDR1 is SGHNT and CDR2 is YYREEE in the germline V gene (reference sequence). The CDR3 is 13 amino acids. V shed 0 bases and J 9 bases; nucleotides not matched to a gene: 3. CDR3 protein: CASSLGDRVAQYF. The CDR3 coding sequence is TGTGCCAGCAGCTTGGGGGACAGGGTGGCCCAGTACTTC.

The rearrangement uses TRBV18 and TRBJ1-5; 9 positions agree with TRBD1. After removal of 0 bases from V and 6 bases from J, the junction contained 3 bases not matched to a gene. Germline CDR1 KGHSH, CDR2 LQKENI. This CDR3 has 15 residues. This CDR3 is CASSPPLTGGQPQHF. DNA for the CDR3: TGTGCCAGCTCACCACCGTTGACAGGGGGTCAGCCCCAGCATTTT.

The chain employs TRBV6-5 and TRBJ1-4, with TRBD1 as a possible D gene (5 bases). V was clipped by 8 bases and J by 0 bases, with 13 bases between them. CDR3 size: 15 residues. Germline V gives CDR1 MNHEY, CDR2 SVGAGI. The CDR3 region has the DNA TGTGCCAGCCTGCCAGGGCCGTCAACTAATGAAAAACTGTTTTTT. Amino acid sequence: CASLPGPSTNEKLFF.

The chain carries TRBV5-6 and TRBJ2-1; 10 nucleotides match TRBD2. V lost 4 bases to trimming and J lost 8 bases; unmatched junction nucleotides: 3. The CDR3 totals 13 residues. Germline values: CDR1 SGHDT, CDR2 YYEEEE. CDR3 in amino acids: CASSDGLADEQFF. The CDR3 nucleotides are TGTGCCAGCAGCGACGGACTAGCGGATGAGCAGTTCTTC. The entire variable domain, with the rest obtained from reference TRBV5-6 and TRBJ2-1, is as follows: DAGVTQSPTHLIKTRGQQVTLRCSPKSGHDTVSWYQQALGQGPQFIFQYYEEEERQRGNFPDRFSGHQFPNYSSELNVNALLLGDSALYLCASSDGLADEQFFGPGTRLTVL.

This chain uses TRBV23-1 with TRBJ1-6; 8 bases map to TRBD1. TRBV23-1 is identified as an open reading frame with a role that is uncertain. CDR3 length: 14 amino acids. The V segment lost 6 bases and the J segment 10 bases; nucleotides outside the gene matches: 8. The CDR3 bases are TGCGCCAGCAGAACAGGGGGGAACGCGTCACCCCTCCACTTT. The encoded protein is CASRTGGNASPLHF.

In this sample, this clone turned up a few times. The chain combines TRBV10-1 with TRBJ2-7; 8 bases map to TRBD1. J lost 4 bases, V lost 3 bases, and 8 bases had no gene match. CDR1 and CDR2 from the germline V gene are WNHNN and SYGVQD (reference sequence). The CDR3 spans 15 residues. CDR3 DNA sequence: TGCGCCAGCAGTGATGTGGCAGGGGGCTGGTACGAGCAGTACTTC. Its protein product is CASSDVAGGWYEQYF.

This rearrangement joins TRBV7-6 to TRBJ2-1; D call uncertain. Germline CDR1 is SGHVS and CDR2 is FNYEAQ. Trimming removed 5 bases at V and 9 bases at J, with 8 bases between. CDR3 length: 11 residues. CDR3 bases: TGTGCCAGCAGCGAAGAGTCTGAGCAGTTCTTC. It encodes CASSEESEQFF.

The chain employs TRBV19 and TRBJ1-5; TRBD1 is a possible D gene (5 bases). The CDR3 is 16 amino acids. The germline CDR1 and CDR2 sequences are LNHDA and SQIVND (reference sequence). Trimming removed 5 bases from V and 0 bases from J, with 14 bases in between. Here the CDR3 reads CASSVQGVDSNQPQHF. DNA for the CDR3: TGTGCCAGTAGTGTCCAGGGTGTTGATAGCAATCAGCCCCAGCATTTT.

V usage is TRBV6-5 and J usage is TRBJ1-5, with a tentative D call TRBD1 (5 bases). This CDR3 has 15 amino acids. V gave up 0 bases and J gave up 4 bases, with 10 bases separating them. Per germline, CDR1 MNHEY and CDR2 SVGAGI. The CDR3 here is CASSYSRAGNQPQHF. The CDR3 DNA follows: TGTGCCAGCAGTTACTCAAGGGCAGGGAATCAGCCCCAGCATTTT.

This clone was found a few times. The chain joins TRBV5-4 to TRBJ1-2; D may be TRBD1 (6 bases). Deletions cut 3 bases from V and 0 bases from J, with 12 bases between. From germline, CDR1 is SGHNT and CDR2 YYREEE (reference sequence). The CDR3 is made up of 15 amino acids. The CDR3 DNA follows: TGTGCCAGCAGCTCATATGGACAGACTAACTATGGCTACACCTTC. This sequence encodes CASSSYGQTNYGYTF.

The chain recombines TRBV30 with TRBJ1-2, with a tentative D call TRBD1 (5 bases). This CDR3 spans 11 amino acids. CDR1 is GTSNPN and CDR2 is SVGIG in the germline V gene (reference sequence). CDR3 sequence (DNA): TGTGCGGGCGGGGCAGGCTATGGCTACACCTTC. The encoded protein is CAGGAGYGYTF.

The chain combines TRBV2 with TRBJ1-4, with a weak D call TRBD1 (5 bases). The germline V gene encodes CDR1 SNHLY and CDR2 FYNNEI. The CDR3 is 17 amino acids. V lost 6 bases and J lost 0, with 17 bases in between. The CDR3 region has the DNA TGTGCCAGCAGCCCACGCCGTGGGGGGGCAACTAATGAAAAACTGTTTTTT. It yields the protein CASSPRRGGATNEKLFF.

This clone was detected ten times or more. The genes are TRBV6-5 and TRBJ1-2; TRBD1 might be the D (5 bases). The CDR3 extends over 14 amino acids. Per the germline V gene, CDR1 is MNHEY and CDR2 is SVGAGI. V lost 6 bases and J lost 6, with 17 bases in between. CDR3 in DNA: TGTGCCAGCAGCCCGCCGGGGGTCAGGGATGGCTACACCTTC. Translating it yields CASSPPGVRDGYTF.

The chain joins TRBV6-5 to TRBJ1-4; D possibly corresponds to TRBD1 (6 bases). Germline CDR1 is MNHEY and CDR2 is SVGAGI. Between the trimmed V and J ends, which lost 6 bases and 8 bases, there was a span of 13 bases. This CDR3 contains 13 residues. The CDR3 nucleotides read TGTGCCAGCAGAACCGGGACATTAGAAAAACTGTTTTTT. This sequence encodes CASRTGTLEKLFF.

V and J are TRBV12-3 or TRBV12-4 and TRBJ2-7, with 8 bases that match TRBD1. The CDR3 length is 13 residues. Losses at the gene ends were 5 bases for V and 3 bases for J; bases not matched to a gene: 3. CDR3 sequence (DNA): TGTGCCAGCAGTGCCGGGACAGGCTACGAGCAGTACTTC. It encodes CASSAGTGYEQYF.

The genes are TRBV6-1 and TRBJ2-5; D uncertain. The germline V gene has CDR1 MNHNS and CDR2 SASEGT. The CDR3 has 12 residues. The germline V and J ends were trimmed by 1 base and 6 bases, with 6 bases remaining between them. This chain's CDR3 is CASSEVGQTQYF. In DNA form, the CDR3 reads TGTGCCAGCAGTGAAGTTGGGCAGACCCAGTACTTC.

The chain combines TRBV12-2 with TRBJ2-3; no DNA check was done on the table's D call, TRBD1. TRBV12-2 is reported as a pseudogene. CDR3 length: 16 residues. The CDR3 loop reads CASRLARTGRSDTQYF. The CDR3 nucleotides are TGTGCAAGTCGCTTAGCCAGGACAGGGAGGTCAGATACGCAGTATTTT.

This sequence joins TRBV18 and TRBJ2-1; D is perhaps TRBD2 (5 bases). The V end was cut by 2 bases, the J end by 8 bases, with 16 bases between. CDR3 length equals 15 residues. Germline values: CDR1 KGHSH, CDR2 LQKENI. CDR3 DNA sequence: TGTGCCAGCTCACCAGAGGGTCTAGGTGTGCATGAGCAGTTCTTC. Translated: CASSPEGLGVHEQFF.

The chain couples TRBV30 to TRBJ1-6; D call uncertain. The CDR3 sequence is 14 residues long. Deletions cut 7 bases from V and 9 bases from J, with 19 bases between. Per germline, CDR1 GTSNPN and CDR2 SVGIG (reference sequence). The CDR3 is CASWNSGVSSPLHF. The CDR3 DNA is TGTGCCTCCTGGAACTCCGGAGTTAGTTCACCCCTCCACTTT.

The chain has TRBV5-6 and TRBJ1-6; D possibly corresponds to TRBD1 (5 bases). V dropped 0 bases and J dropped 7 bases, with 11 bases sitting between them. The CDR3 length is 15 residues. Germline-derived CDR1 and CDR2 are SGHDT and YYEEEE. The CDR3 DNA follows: TGTGCCAGCAGCTTGGAGGCAGGGAAAAATTCACCCCTCCACTTT. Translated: CASSLEAGKNSPLHF.

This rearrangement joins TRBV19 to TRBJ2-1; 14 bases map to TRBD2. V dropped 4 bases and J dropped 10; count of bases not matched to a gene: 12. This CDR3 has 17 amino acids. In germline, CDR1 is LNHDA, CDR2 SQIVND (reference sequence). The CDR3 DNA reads TGTGCCAGTAGTACTAACCCGGGACTAGCGGGAGAGGAAGAGCAGTTCTTC. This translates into CASSTNPGLAGEEEQFF.

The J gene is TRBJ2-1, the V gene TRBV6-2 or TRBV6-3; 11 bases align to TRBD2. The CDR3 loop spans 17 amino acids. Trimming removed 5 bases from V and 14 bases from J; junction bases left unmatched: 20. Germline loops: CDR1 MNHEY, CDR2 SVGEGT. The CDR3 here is CASSRINVGLAGRKEFF. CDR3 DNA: TGTGCCAGCAGTCGTATAAACGTTGGACTAGCGGGTCGAAAGGAGTTCTTC.

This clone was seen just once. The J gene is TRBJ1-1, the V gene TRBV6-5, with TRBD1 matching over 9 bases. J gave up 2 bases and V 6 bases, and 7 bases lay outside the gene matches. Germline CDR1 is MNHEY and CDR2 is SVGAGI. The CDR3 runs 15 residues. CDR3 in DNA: TGTGCCAGCAGGCCGGGACAGGGAGGCAACACTGAAGCTTTCTTT. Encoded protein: CASRPGQGGNTEAFF.

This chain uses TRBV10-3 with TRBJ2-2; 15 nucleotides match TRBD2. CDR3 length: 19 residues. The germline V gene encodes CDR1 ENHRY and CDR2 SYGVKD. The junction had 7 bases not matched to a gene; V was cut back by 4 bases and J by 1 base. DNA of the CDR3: TGTGCCATCAGTGCCCAACCGGGACTAGCGGGAGGGAACACCGGGGAGCTGTTTTTT. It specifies CAISAQPGLAGGNTGELFF.

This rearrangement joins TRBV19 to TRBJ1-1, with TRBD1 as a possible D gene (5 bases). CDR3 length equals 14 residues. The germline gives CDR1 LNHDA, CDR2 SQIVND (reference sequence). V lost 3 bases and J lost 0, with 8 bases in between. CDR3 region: CASSMTELNTEAFF. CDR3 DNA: TGTGCCAGTAGTATGACAGAATTGAACACTGAAGCTTTCTTT.

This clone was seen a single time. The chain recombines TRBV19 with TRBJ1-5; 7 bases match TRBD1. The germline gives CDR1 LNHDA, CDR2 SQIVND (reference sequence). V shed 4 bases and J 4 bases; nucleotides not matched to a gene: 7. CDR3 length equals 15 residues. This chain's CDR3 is CASSTADRENQPQHF. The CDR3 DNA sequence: TGTGCCAGTAGTACCGCCGACAGGGAAAATCAGCCCCAGCATTTT.